The T cell receptor beta chain described here comes from a study of blood T cell repertoires in COVID-19 (dated by TCRdb to the early 2020s). The study in broad terms: Samples covering the acute and convalescent phases of COVID-19 were provided by collaborators in the United States, Italy and Spain. The prospective study material was composed of cDNA or gDNA derived from T cells, B-cell-depleted T cells, or PBMCs. The dataset comprised deeply sampled blood TCRbeta repertoires from subjects exposed to, actively infected with, or recovered from COVID-19. The repertoires were released in a freely available public database intended as a resource for research on the immune response to SARS-CoV-2. Samples were obtained from the ongoing ImmuneRACE study (first 160 participants) and from 1,254 subjects provided by 6 global collaborators. The sample metadata nearly always contained a de-identified subject ID, COVID-19 status, age in years and sex. Where available, HLA class I and class II types were taken from metadata supplied by the sample provider and were not determined by assay-based typing.

CDR1 and CDR2 are drawn from the germline V gene (reference sequence): LNHDA, SQIVND. The CDR3 runs 15 amino acids, cysteine and phenylalanine included. Only the CDR3 DNA stays, 45 bases, in frame from base 1. Clipping removes 3 bases from V and 13 bases from J, with 14 as the unmatched junction base count. TCRbeta CDR3 regions were amplified from genomic DNA using the immunoSEQ Assay, a bias-controlled multiplex PCR. For the original study's pipeline: The number of nucleated cells in each sample was estimated by amplification of reference gene primers within the assay. To quantify the absolute abundance of each unique TCRbeta CDR3 rearrangement, sequence reads were collapsed and filtered. For each sample, productive Simpson clonality was calculated by taking the square root of Simpson's diversity index across productive rearrangements. TCRdb took this table from immuneACCESS and kept in-frame rearrangements with V and J called. Such tables lack part of the clones; where checked against another copy, unresolved V genes explain under half of the gap, and the rest is unexplained. The V and J calls and clone size come from that table; D and trimming were worked out from the DNA. The sample has 250,000 to 300,000 clones on record, 85% to 90% of them singletons. The top ten clonotypes cover 1.9% of the sample.

Beyond this particular receptor, the publication reports: The amount of clinical and demographic metadata varied by source and participant and was provided uncurated.

About this clone: Its antigen remains unidentified. No quality values exist for individual bases; no much larger clone is one base distant.

Participants in the prospective study were enrolled through a virtual design, were aged roughly 18 to 100 years, and lived in 24 United States geographic areas. In the prospective study, participants were assigned to cohorts based on the clinical history participants reported in a screening survey and a study questionnaire. Recovered participants in ImmuneRACE Cohort 3 were defined by two consecutive negative NP/OP PCR tests, clearance by a healthcare professional, or resolution of symptoms. Mobile phlebotomists in the prospective study collected whole blood, serum and a nasopharyngeal or oropharyngeal swab from every participant. Participants in the prospective study had the option to provide additional blood draws and questionnaires over a roughly 2-month period. Blood samples from the prospective study were shipped frozen or at room temperature prior to DNA extraction.

The chain joins TRBV19 to TRBJ1-2; 10 of the junction bases match TRBD1. The source material was PBMCs or T cells enriched from blood (not recorded which). This sequence was found in a woman aged 55-69 years who had recovered from COVID-19. The DNA sequence follows: TGTGCCAGTAGTATCGGCGACAGGGGGCGTCACAGTTTCACCTTC. The encoded protein is CASSIGDRGRHSFTF.